A selection of T cell receptor beta chains follows, all from one sample in a study of T cells in tuberculosis. TCRdb keeps only in-frame clones here, not all; method: immunoSEQ multiplex PCR. The sample holds 25,000 to 40,000 clones; around 90% are singletons and the top ten take almost 5.5%. The sample consisted of PBMCs, taken at tuberculosis diagnosis. The receptors originated from an adult with tuberculosis. CDR3s include the opening cysteine and the closing phenylalanine or tryptophan. The D gene is left open where the match is weak. Size values are once, few and many counts, or a class for expanded clones, and some rows have none.

J gene: TRBJ2-2
clone size: .
D gene: TRBD2
V gene: TRBV25-1
CDR3 length: 15
CDR3 protein: CASSEAGGGTGELFF
CDR3 DNA: TGTGCCAGCAGTGAAGCGGGAGGTGGAACCGGGGAGCTGTTTTTT

J gene: TRBJ2-1
clone size: .
D gene: TRBD1
V gene: TRBV5-1
CDR3 length: 15
CDR3 protein: CASSPNPGQTNEQFF
CDR3 DNA: TGCGCCAGCAGCCCGAACCCGGGACAGACCAATGAGCAGTTCTTC

J gene: TRBJ1-5
clone size: .
D gene: .
V gene: TRBV7-9
CDR3 length: 14
CDR3 protein: CASSLGGRAQPQHF
CDR3 DNA: TGTGCCAGCAGCTTAGGGGGCCGGGCCCAGCCCCAGCATTTT

J gene: TRBJ2-5
clone size: .
D gene: .
V gene: TRBV21-1
CDR3 length: 17
CDR3 protein: CASSKERLAGAQETQYF
CDR3 DNA: TGTGCCAGCAGCAAAGAGCGGCTAGCGGGAGCCCAAGAGACCCAGTACTTC

J gene: TRBJ2-7
clone size: .
D gene: TRBD2
V gene: TRBV9
CDR3 length: 16
CDR3 protein: CASSPWGSGFTYEQYF
CDR3 DNA: TGTGCCAGCAGCCCGTGGGGTAGCGGGTTCACCTACGAGCAGTACTTC

J gene: TRBJ1-2
clone size: .
D gene: TRBD1
V gene: TRBV15
CDR3 length: 14
CDR3 protein: CATSSTGAPYGYTF
CDR3 DNA: TGTGCCACCAGCTCGACAGGGGCCCCCTATGGCTACACCTTC

J gene: TRBJ1-2
clone size: once
D gene: .
V gene: TRBV5-6
CDR3 length: 14
CDR3 protein: CASSASWSSYGYTF
CDR3 DNA: TGTGCCAGCAGCGCCTCGTGGAGTTCCTATGGCTACACCTTC

J gene: TRBJ2-5
clone size: few
D gene: TRBD1
V gene: TRBV12-5
CDR3 length: 14
CDR3 protein: CASASGQGGETQYF
CDR3 DNA: TGTGCTAGTGCCTCCGGACAGGGTGGAGAGACCCAGTACTTC

J gene: TRBJ1-1
clone size: .
D gene: TRBD1
V gene: TRBV9
CDR3 length: 18
CDR3 protein: CASSVYRDSPLSNTEAFF
CDR3 DNA: TGTGCCAGCAGCGTATACAGGGACAGTCCTTTGAGTAACACTGAAGCTTTCTTT

J gene: TRBJ2-7
clone size: .
D gene: .
V gene: TRBV19
CDR3 length: 13
CDR3 protein: CASSISDSYEQYF
CDR3 DNA: TGTGCCAGTAGTATATCAGACTCCTACGAGCAGTACTTC

J gene: TRBJ2-7
clone size: .
D gene: TRBD2
V gene: TRBV28
CDR3 length: 14
CDR3 protein: CAIHRSGSSYEQYF
CDR3 DNA: TGTGCCATCCACAGGAGCGGGAGCTCCTACGAGCAGTACTTC

J gene: TRBJ1-2
clone size: .
D gene: .
V gene: TRBV29-1
CDR3 length: 11
CDR3 protein: CSVSSNYGYTF
CDR3 DNA: TGCAGCGTGAGTTCTAACTATGGCTACACCTTC

J gene: TRBJ2-3
clone size: .
D gene: TRBD2
V gene: TRBV28
CDR3 length: 16
CDR3 protein: CASSSQLAGGPYTQYF
CDR3 DNA: TGTGCCAGCAGTTCACAACTAGCGGGAGGGCCATATACGCAGTATTTT

J gene: TRBJ2-4
clone size: .
D gene: .
V gene: TRBV4-2
CDR3 length: 12
CDR3 protein: CASSHDRNIQYF
CDR3 DNA: TGTGCCAGCAGCCACGACAGAAACATTCAGTACTTC

J gene: TRBJ2-7
clone size: .
D gene: TRBD2
V gene: TRBV4-3
CDR3 length: 16
CDR3 protein: CASSPKTSASSYEQYF
CDR3 DNA: TGCGCCAGCAGCCCCAAAACTAGCGCAAGCTCCTACGAGCAGTACTTC

J gene: TRBJ1-3
clone size: .
D gene: TRBD1
V gene: TRBV19
CDR3 length: 19
CDR3 protein: CASSTLGTELLRQRNTIYF
CDR3 DNA: TGTGCCAGTAGTACCCTCGGGACAGAACTCTTACGCCAGCGGAACACCATATATTTT

J gene: TRBJ2-3
clone size: .
D gene: .
V gene: TRBV18
CDR3 length: 14
CDR3 protein: CASSPRTQADTQYF
CDR3 DNA: TGTGCCAGCTCACCCAGGACACAGGCAGATACGCAGTATTTT

J gene: TRBJ2-7
clone size: .
D gene: .
V gene: TRBV6-5
CDR3 length: 14
CDR3 protein: CASSYRDNEDEQYF
CDR3 DNA: TGTGCCAGCAGTTACCGGGACAACGAGGACGAGCAGTACTTC

J gene: TRBJ2-7
clone size: .
D gene: TRBD1
V gene: TRBV28
CDR3 length: 15
CDR3 protein: CASSRTGGYSDEQYF
CDR3 DNA: TGTGCCAGCAGCCGGACAGGGGGATATTCAGACGAGCAGTACTTC

J gene: TRBJ2-3
clone size: .
D gene: TRBD2
V gene: TRBV10-3
CDR3 length: 15
CDR3 protein: CAISRTSGGTDTQYF
CDR3 DNA: TGTGCCATCAGTAGGACTAGCGGAGGCACAGATACGCAGTATTTT